This is a list of T cell receptor beta chains from one sample in a study of blood T cell repertoires in COVID-19. Sequencing was performed with immunoSEQ multiplex PCR; in TCRdb, only in-frame clones are kept and a portion is missing. This table has 350,000 to 550,000 clones, 70% to 90% appearing once. Sample: PBMCs or T cells enriched from blood (not recorded which). These TCRs come from a woman between 18 and 30 years old with acute COVID-19. Each CDR3 is given with its conserved first and last residue. Each record gives: J gene, V gene, D gene, clone size, CDR3 protein, CDR3 DNA. A D gene is named only where the DNA matches it firmly. Not all rows give a size; the values are once, few, many and, for expanded clones, a class.

>TRBJ1-1|TRBV5-1|TRBD1|-
CASSFGQDTEAFF
TGCGCCAGCAGCTTTGGACAGGACACTGAAGCTTTCTTT
>TRBJ2-5|TRBV7-8|-|-
CASSVMETQYF
TGTGCCAGCAGTGTCATGGAGACCCAGTACTTC
>TRBJ1-3|TRBV7-6|-|-
CASSLGTANTIYF
TGTGCCAGCAGCTTAGGGACAGCCAACACCATATATTTT
>TRBJ2-3|TRBV4-3|TRBD2|-
CASSLLAGEADTQYF
TGCGCCAGCAGCCTACTAGCGGGAGAAGCAGATACGCAGTATTTT
>TRBJ1-2|TRBV30|-|-
CAWEHDTTNYGYTF
TGTGCCTGGGAACACGACACCACTAACTATGGCTACACCTTC
>TRBJ2-5|TRBV27|TRBD2|-
CASSFGGVAGGTQYF
TGTGCCAGCAGTTTCGGGGGTGTAGCGGGAGGGACCCAGTACTTC
>TRBJ1-4|TRBV28|TRBD1|-
CASSFANGQGPSPTNEKLFF
TGTGCCAGCAGTTTCGCCAACGGACAGGGCCCCAGCCCAACTAATGAAAAACTGTTTTTT
>TRBJ2-7|TRBV6-2/TRBV6-3|TRBD2|-
CASSILLLAGSYEQYF
TGTGCCAGCAGCATCCTTCTCCTAGCGGGGTCCTACGAGCAGTACTTC
>TRBJ2-7|TRBV3-1/TRBV3-2|-|-
CASSQEPQGAGAWFRYF
TGTGCCAGCAGCCAAGAGCCCCAAGGGGCGGGGGCTTGGTTTCGGTACTTC
>TRBJ2-1|TRBV11-2|TRBD1|-
CASRRGTGGAGEQFF
TGTGCCAGCAGAAGAGGGACAGGGGGCGCGGGTGAGCAGTTCTTC
>TRBJ2-2|TRBV6-2/TRBV6-3|-|-
CASSPPTNPRPGELFF
TGTGCCAGCAGTCCCCCGACTAATCCTCGGCCCGGGGAGCTGTTTTTT
>TRBJ2-3|TRBV6-5|-|-
CASRKGQGTDTQYF
TGTGCCAGCAGGAAGGGGCAGGGCACAGATACGCAGTATTTT
>TRBJ1-3|TRBV2|-|-
CASILAGDTIYF
TGTGCCAGTATCTTAGCCGGGGACACCATATATTTT
>TRBJ1-1|TRBV7-8|-|-
CASSLAGEGQTEAFF
TGTGCCAGCAGCTTAGCAGGGGAGGGGCAGACTGAAGCTTTCTTT
>TRBJ2-7|TRBV5-1|-|-
CASSTGQTYEQYF
TGCGCCAGCAGCACCGGACAGACCTACGAGCAGTACTTC
>TRBJ2-2|TRBV11-2|-|-
CASRQGTGELFF
TGTGCCAGCAGACAGGGCACCGGGGAGCTGTTTTTT
>TRBJ1-5|TRBV19|TRBD1|-
CASSLRGHLTLWDTTQGNQPQHF
TGTGCCAGTAGTCTTAGGGGGCATCTGACCTTATGGGATACTACTCAAGGCAATCAGCCCCAGCATTTT
>TRBJ1-1|TRBV7-2|TRBD1|few
CASSPDRVGNTEAFF
TGTGCCAGCAGCCCCGACAGGGTCGGGAACACTGAAGCTTTCTTT
>TRBJ2-2|TRBV9|TRBD1|once
CASSVRDRGVSGELFF
TGTGCCAGCAGCGTTCGGGACAGGGGTGTAAGCGGGGAGCTGTTTTTT
>TRBJ2-7|TRBV7-3|TRBD1|few
CASSPGQGPYEQYF
TGTGCCAGCAGCCCGGGACAGGGCCCCTACGAGCAGTACTTC
>TRBJ1-2|TRBV12-3/TRBV12-4|-|-
CASSTSGSYGYTF
TGTGCCAGCAGCACCTCAGGGTCCTATGGCTACACCTTC